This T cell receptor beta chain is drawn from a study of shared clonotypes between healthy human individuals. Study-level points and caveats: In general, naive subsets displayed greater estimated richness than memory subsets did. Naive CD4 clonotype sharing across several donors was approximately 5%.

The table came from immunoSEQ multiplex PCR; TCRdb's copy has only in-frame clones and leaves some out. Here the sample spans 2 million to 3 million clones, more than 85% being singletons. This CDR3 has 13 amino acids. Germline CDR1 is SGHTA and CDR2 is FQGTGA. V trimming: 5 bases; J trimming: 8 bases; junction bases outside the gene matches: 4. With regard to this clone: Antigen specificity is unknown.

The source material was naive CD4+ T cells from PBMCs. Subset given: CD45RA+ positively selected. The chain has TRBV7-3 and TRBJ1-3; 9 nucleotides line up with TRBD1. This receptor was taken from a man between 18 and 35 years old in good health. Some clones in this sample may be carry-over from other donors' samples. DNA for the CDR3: TGTGCCAGCAGCAAGGGACAGGGTGACACCATATATTTT. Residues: CASSKGQGDTIYF.